Listed here is a single TCR beta chain. In the original processing: Amplified reference gene primers provided the basis for estimating nucleated cell counts. TCRdb keeps only in-frame clones here, not all; method: immunoSEQ multiplex PCR. V, J and clone size are taken as reported in that table, and D and trimming were inferred from the DNA itself. The table includes 280,000 or so clones, about 85% detected once. The ends were cut back, 8 bases at V and 1 base at J, with 15 bases in the middle. Germline-derived CDR1 and CDR2 are SGHRS and YFSETQ. There are 14 residues in the CDR3. This record belongs to a study of blood T cell repertoires in COVID-19.

V gene TRBV5-1 combines with J gene TRBJ1-1, with a possible D match to TRBD1 (5 bases). The specimen sequenced was peripheral blood. This TCR was sampled from a human donor in a cohort sampled during active COVID-19. In nucleotides, the CDR3 is TGCGCCAGTGCCCAGGGCTCGGCGAACACTGAAGCTTTCTTT. It codes for CASAQGSANTEAFF. Looking up the rest from reference TRBV5-1 and TRBJ1-1 gives the full variable domain: KAGVTQTPRYLIKTRGQQVTLSCSPISGHRSVSWYQQTPGQGLQFLFEYFSETQRNKGNFPGRFSGRQFSNSRSEMNVSTLELGDSALYLCASAQGSANTEAFFGQGTRLTVV.